These T cell receptor beta chains were read from a single sample in a study of PD-1 blockade in mismatch repair-deficient tumors. Using immunoSEQ multiplex PCR, the repertoire was profiled, and TCRdb retains in-frame clones only, with some absent. Of roughly 38,000 clones in the sample, over 70% were seen once. The sample consisted of PBMCs, taken about 40 weeks after starting pembrolizumab. Receptor source: an adult with mismatch repair-deficient cancer. Each CDR3 is given with its conserved first and last residue. A D gene is named only where the DNA matches it firmly.

cdr3_length | d_call | j_call | v_call | cdr3_nt | cdr3_aa
15 | NA | TRBJ2-1 | TRBV19 | TGTGCCAGTAGTGCTCCGCACAGCTCCTACAATGAGCAGTTCTTC | CASSAPHSSYNEQFF
13 | NA | TRBJ2-7 | TRBV11-1 | TGTGCCAGCAGCCGGGGACTTTTCTACGAGCAGTACTTC | CASSRGLFYEQYF
13 | NA | TRBJ1-1 | TRBV2 | TGTGCCAGCACGGACGACAGCTTCACTGAAGCTTTCTTT | CASTDDSFTEAFF
16 | TRBD1 | TRBJ1-2 | TRBV14 | TGTGCCAGCAGCCAACTAACAGGGGAGATTAACTATGGCTACACCTTC | CASSQLTGEINYGYTF
13 | TRBD1 | TRBJ1-1 | TRBV10-2 | TGCGCCAGCGGACGAGGACAGGAGAGTGAAGCTTTCTTT | CASGRGQESEAFF
15 | TRBD2 | TRBJ2-1 | TRBV10-1 | TGCGCCAGCAGCAAAAGGGCGGGAGAAATCTATGAGCAGTTCTTC | CASSKRAGEIYEQFF
15 | NA | TRBJ1-5 | TRBV19 | TGTGCCAGTAGTATTGACCCAGGGCCCCATCAGCCCCAGCATTTT | CASSIDPGPHQPQHF
15 | NA | TRBJ2-7 | TRBV5-6 | TGTGCCAGCAGCACGACAGGGATGGACTACTACGAGCAGTACTTC | CASSTTGMDYYEQYF
14 | TRBD1 | TRBJ2-2 | TRBV29-1 | TGCAGCGTTGGGACAGGGATGACCACCGGGGAGCTGTTTTTT | CSVGTGMTTGELFF
16 | NA | TRBJ2-3 | TRBV7-3 | TGTGCCAGCAGCCCTCTGGCCCGGGGTAGCACAGATACGCAGTATTTT | CASSPLARGSTDTQYF